This T cell receptor beta chain was retrieved from a study of regulatory T cells in long-lasting Graves disease. Study-level findings and limits: New patients shared 950 to 1,000 public clonotypes, fewer than the roughly 2,600 shared by persistent patients.

As regards this clonotype: Its antigen is still unknown. At one of its ends the junction is not consistent with the germline gene, which may arise from a read error.

The CDR3 covers 15 residues. CDR1 and CDR2 from the germline V gene are SGHTA and FQGTGA. The time point here: persistent/refractory GD, antithyroid drugs over 5 years with positive TRAb. Construction of the TCR library relied on RNA isolated from PBMCs. From an endocrinology department in Xi'an, China, came the patients. A blood draw put about 8.2 milliliters of peripheral blood into EDTA tubes. Sequencing libraries for TCR beta were prepared with iRepertoire HTBI primers and Arm-PCR of CDR3 regions. Per the original methods: Segment identification across samples yielded 50 to 80 TRBV and fewer than 15 TRBJ segments. One entry per CDR3 protein results from TCRdb running MiXCR on the multiplex PCR reads. TCRdb, rather than the study authors, made the V and J calls. In the table there are about 470,000 distinct CDR3 sequences, roughly 21% of which are singletons.

The rearrangement links TRBV7-3 to TRBJ1-4; 7 positions agree with TRBD1. This sequence originates from a female donor with Graves disease. The sample here was peripheral blood mononuclear cells (PBMCs), taken when the disease was refractory, from a patient treated with antithyroid drugs. CDR3 protein: CASSLIGGANKKLFF. As DNA, the CDR3 is TGTGCCAGCAGCTTAATAGGGGGCGCTAATAAAAAACTGTTTTTT.